This TCR beta chain was recorded in a study of T cell responses to AZD1222 COVID-19 vaccine. Findings and caveats of the study: Donors were mostly white British, more females; clonal diversity possibly underestimated. Only after the peak T cell response were repertoires sampled. Of spike-specific TCRs, nearly half reportedly target regions left unmutated in variants. Spike-specific TCR breadth and depth rose after two AZD1222 doses.

Note on this clone: Its antigen is not known.

Germline V gene sequence: CDR1 GTSNPN, CDR2 SVGIG (reference sequence). This CDR3 region has 12 residues. Trimming took 8 bases from V and 3 from J, leaving 13 bases between them. The assay was immunoSEQ multiplex PCR, and TCRdb's table has in-frame clones only and misses some. The table includes around 140,000 clones, 90% to 95% detected once. The sequence was obtained from an adult in good health. The sample here was peripheral blood, taken on day 0 of AZD1222 vaccination. The chain recombines TRBV30 with TRBJ1-2; maybe TRBD1 (6 bases). The CDR3 is CARGRTDYGYTF. The DNA of the CDR3 is TGTGCCAGGGGTCGGACAGACTATGGCTACACCTTC.